The clone carrying this T cell receptor (beta chain) was seen ten or more times. Its antigen is not identified. Germline V gene sequence: CDR1 SGHTA, CDR2 FQGTGA. This CDR3 has 17 amino acids. V lost 2 bases, J lost 5 bases, and 13 bases stayed unmatched. The data originate from a study of regulatory T cells in long-lasting Graves disease. Overall study: Those Graves' patients who were newly diagnosed had been on antithyroid drugs under 3 months. Notes on the study in general: The persistent group shared roughly 2,700 public clonotypes, more than the roughly 990 shared by new patients.

The time point here: newly diagnosed GD, antithyroid drugs for less than 3 months. Preparation of the TCR library used RNA extracted from PBMCs. Combining iRepertoire HTBI primers with Arm-PCR of CDR3 regions, the authors built TCR beta libraries. TCRdb passed the multiplex PCR reads through MiXCR, listing each CDR3 protein once. The table lists 400,000 to 500,000 distinct CDR3 sequences, about 15% of them singletons. The data were also submitted as part of a second study, on T cells in Graves' hyperthyroidism and ophthalmopathy.

The chain couples TRBV7-3 to TRBJ1-2; 8 nucleotides match TRBD1. The sample in question was peripheral blood mononuclear cells (PBMCs), obtained at new diagnosis, from a patient treated with antithyroid drugs. The sequence was collected from a woman aged 45-60 years with Graves disease. The CDR3 loop reads CASSLGPGQGGGYGYTF. The DNA of the CDR3 is TGTGCCAGCAGCTTAGGCCCCGGACAGGGAGGCGGGTATGGCTACACCTTC.